What follows describes a single T cell receptor beta chain. No cognate antigen has been identified for it. Per-nucleotide qualities are absent, and no much larger clonotype sits a single base away. To prepare the library, the immunoSEQ multiplex PCR assay was applied. A mixture of 60 forward primers for TCR Vbeta segments and 13 reverse primers for TCR Jbeta segments was used in the multiplex PCR. A multiplex PCR assay on genomic DNA amplified the CDR3 region of rearranged TCR beta genes. Amplified TCR beta libraries were sequenced as 87-base-pair reads on the Illumina HiSeq System. The original pipeline was this. Across the 500 to 850 repertoires, a later analysis counted roughly 77 million unique TCR beta chains, approximately 10 million of which were shared by at least two donors. A nearest-neighbor algorithm error-corrected the raw reads and collapsed the reads into unique sequences, merging closely related sequences to remove PCR and sequencing errors. V, D and J gene segments were assigned by aligning CDR3 sequences to IMGT reference sequences. For a sequence to be retained, a match of at least six nucleotides was required to both a V gene segment and a J gene segment. Rearrangements were classified as productive when the CDR3 lacked stop codons and remained in frame with V and J, and all other rearrangements were classified as non-productive. CDR3 was defined by IMGT convention, running from the second conserved V-encoded cysteine to the conserved J-encoded phenylalanine. In an earlier analysis of more than 550 of the donors, sequences lacking an unambiguous match to a single V gene segment were excluded. An earlier analysis of some 500 of the donors classified V segments as functional when productive rearrangements were above 56.7% and as segregating when the standard deviation between donors was above 5%. A statistical classification framework was developed to diagnose cytomegalovirus status using the catalog of TCR beta chain sequences. A later analysis assigned V and J genes by comparing TCR nucleotide sequences with IMGT/GENE-DB human TR gene sequences. A later analysis assigned CDR3 sequences and most-parsimonious VDJ recombination scenarios with the TCRdist pipeline. A later analysis defined each TCR beta chain by its CDR3 amino acid sequence plus V-gene family, and excluded reads lacking a unique V-gene family. To address suspected cross-contamination and a sequencing artifact, a later analysis removed a few hundred highly shared, low-generation-probability nucleotide sequences. In a later analysis, a clonal expansion index for each public chain was calculated from normalized within-repertoire ranks of inferred template counts. A later analysis computed generation probabilities with a VDJ recombination model fitted to out-of-frame rearrangements, and checked the results against IGoR. Hypergeometric tests were used in a later analysis to score TCR-TCR, TCR-HLA and TCR-CMV co-occurrence, with a repertoire-size bias correction applied to the TCR pairs. False discovery rates were estimated in a later analysis by permuting HLA or CMV assignments 20 times. In a later analysis, co-occurring TCRs were grouped with DBSCAN, and TCRdist sequence similarity was added when clustering was performed within HLA-allele-positive subsets. For co-occurrence clustering, repertoires with fewer than 30,000 or more than 120,000 public chains were excluded, along with about five repertoires with anomalous nucleotide sharing. The source is immuneACCESS, and TCRdb retained only in-frame sequences with V and J called. Part of the clones is not carried over; for the studies checked, unresolved V genes explain less than half of this, and the remainder is unexplained. The DNA was the basis for D and trimming; V, J and clone size are from that table. The sample table shows some 150,000 clones, and 80% are seen once. Around 13% of the sample is taken by the ten largest.

In total, more than 500 healthy bone marrow donors made up the cohort. At the time of sampling, every cohort member was nominally healthy, though immune exposures that went unrecorded were likely present. The donor tested CMV seropositive, placing the donor among the 290 or so seropositive members of the cohort. Every donor gave a peripheral blood sample, and the peripheral blood mononuclear cells from that sample were used for TCR beta sequencing. Genomic DNA was extracted from the blood cell samples with the Qiagen DNeasy Blood Extraction Kit. From cysteine to phenylalanine, the CDR3 is 14 amino acids long. The sequence is cut down to CDR3 DNA, 42 bases in frame from base 1. Between the V and J ends, shortened by 1 base and 2 bases respectively, the junction contains 7 bases. The germline V gene yields MDHEN for CDR1 and SYDVKM for CDR2. This sample is drawn from a study of cytomegalovirus exposure and HLA in healthy donors (dated 2017 in TCRdb). For context, the study as a whole: According to an earlier analysis of a few hundred of the donors, some 180 million T cells yielded 117 million unique TCR beta sequences and approximately 280 Gb of sequence data. Four or five DR-DQ haplotypes were handled as single units for association and clustering, since linkage in the cohort was strong. Typing coverage varied by locus: about 629-630 donors for A, B, C, DRB1 and DQB1; some 520 for DQA1; more than 600 for DPA1; roughly 450 for DPB1. Rather than using new phenotypic data, the later analysis identified candidate immune exposures from TCR beta sequences and from how often those sequences occurred across donors. Donor age, sex, ethnicity and CMV serostatus were compiled together with the repertoire data. HLA typing covered class I and class II loci at four-digit resolution. An early release covering around 630 HLA-typed donors comprised roughly 300 gigabases of sequencing data and 85 million or so unique TCR sequences. The study aimed to test whether cataloging public T cell receptors could reveal signatures of past pathogen exposure. Among over 350 genotyped donors of the cohort, an average of approximately 240,000 unique TCR beta nucleotide sequences were sequenced per donor, roughly 20% of them non-productive. In a later analysis, previously published TCR beta repertoires from fewer than 750 donors were re-analyzed and high-resolution HLA genotyping was added so that TCR occurrence patterns could be studied. Genome-wide SNP genotypes for about 60% of the roughly 700 donors were used in a later genetic analysis, which treated that subset as a discovery cohort. An earlier analysis of about 620 of the donors applied high-throughput TCR beta sequencing to assess whether each TCR beta V gene segment acted as functional or pseudogenic. The genetic ancestry cluster associated with self-reported Caucasian donors included over 80% of the 398 genotyped donors. All discovery cohort repertoires had been generated on a single sequencing platform. High-throughput TCR immunosequencing, statistical association of individual TCRs with disease status, and machine learning were combined to predict cytomegalovirus infection status. Using immunosequencing, the study profiled T cell repertoires from roughly 650 subjects and related those repertoires to cytomegalovirus serostatus. A separate validation cohort of approximately 130 different subjects was used in addition to the roughly 720-subject first cohort. What the research found in general, with its limitations: Immune exposure information for the cohort was limited to CMV serostatus. A cluster of highly shared sequence variants was judged likely to be a technical artifact of the sequencing pipeline. Because the 87-base-pair reads could not distinguish some IMGT-functional V segments, including TRBV6-2 and TRBV6-3, those segments were excluded. A few of the identified cytomegalovirus-associated TCR beta chains were confirmed in vitro to be specific for cytomegalovirus antigens. Cytomegalovirus status was reported to be diagnosed by the classifier with high specificity and sensitivity in both the original and validation cohorts. A further reported finding was that TCR beta sequences accurately predicted the HLA-A and HLA-B alleles for most subjects in the first cohort. In a later analysis, 16,951 TCR beta sequences were associated with specific HLA alleles at a false discovery rate of 0.05. When HLA alleles, especially DR and DQ, strongly co-occurred, TCR associations were difficult to assign to individual alleles. The authors suggested that the approach could potentially be extended to other disease states and immunological phenotypes. In this cohort, only TCR beta chains were sequenced, and detectable features were limited by the absence of alpha or paired-chain data. In a later analysis, the rate of TCR association differed among HLA loci, with DRB1 alleles having the most associated TCRs and HLA-C alleles having the fewest. Because counts were too low, about 15 rarely observed V segments, including chromosome 9 orphons, were left out of the earlier analysis of approximately 500 of the donors. According to a later genetic analysis, donors in an Asian-associated ancestry cluster had fewer N-insertions in productive TCRs than the approximately 700-donor mean. Because some donors lacked HLA typing at each locus, the association tests relied only on the typed subset. The study gave a list of 150 to 200 TCR beta chains associated with cytomegalovirus. Across donors, most TCR sequences were observed very rarely, whereas some public TCRs were present in many individuals. In an earlier analysis of around 600 of the donors, most TCR beta V segments were observed in productive rearrangements about 87% or about 30% of the time, broadly matching IMGT annotations. According to a later analysis, parvovirus B19, influenza, CMV and Epstein-Barr virus appeared linked to several top co-occurrence clusters. In a later analysis, most CMV-associated TCR beta chains were found to appear HLA-restricted, with HLA associations seemingly driven largely by CMV exposure. Compared with equally common non-associated chains, HLA-associated TCR beta chains in a later analysis were more clonally expanded and had lower generation probabilities. Linkage disequilibrium might explain the correlated functional status among segregating V segments, but an unknown experimental factor could not be excluded. An association between a missense DCLRE1C variant and V-gene and J-gene trimming of TCR beta chains was found in a later genetic analysis and replicated in an independent cohort. Sequencing depth was assumed to be roughly uniform across donors in the presence/absence analyses, though that assumption may not hold.

The clonotype originates from a man between 25 and 39 years old in good health and CMV-seropositive. This chain is built from TRBV28 and TRBJ2-3, with the D gene call left open. Sequencing was carried out using PBMCs. CDR3 reads: CASSLSVSTDTQYF. The base sequence is TGTGCCAGCAGTTTATCTGTCTCCACAGATACGCAGTATTTT.